This T cell receptor beta chain was sequenced during a study of cytomegalovirus exposure and HLA in healthy donors. Whole-study findings and limits: What was likely a sequencing artifact was a cluster of highly shared sequence variants. Associated with HLA alleles at 0.05 false discovery rate in a later analysis were over 15,000 TCR beta sequences.

Trimming stripped 0 bases from V and 6 bases from J, with 9 bases between. Germline CDR1 is MNHNS and CDR2 is SASEGT. This CDR3 comprises 14 residues. The PCR employed 60 Vbeta primers together with 13 Jbeta primers. TCRdb keeps only in-frame clones here, not all; method: immunoSEQ multiplex PCR. The repertoire holds 110,000 to 150,000 clones, less than 10% seen once, with around 1.9% in the top ten. This clone was counted only a few times. Its antigen remains unidentified. The V gene is TRBV6-1, the J gene TRBJ1-5; no definite D call. The specimen sequenced was PBMCs. This TCR was sampled from a male donor in good health and CMV-seronegative. The CDR3 region has the DNA TGTGCCAGCAGTGAAGCGCAGGTTGGTCAGCCCCAGCATTTT. This translates into CASSEAQVGQPQHF.